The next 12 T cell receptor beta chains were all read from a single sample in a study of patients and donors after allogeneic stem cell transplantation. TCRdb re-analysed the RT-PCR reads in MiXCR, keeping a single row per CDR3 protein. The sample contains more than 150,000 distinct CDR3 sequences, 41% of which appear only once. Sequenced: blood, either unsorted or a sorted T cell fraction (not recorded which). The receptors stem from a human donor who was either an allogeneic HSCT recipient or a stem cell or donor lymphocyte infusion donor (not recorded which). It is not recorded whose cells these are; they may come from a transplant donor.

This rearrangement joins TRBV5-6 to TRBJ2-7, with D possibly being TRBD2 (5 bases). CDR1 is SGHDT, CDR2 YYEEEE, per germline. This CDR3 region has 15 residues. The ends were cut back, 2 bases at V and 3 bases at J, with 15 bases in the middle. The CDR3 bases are TGTGCCAGCAGCTTAAGCGCTAGCTCCTACTACGAGCAGTACTTC. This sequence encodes CASSLSASSYYEQYF.

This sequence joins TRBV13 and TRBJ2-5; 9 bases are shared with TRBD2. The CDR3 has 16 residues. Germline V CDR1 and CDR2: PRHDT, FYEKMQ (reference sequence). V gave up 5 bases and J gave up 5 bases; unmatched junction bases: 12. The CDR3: CASSDNPGLASETQYF. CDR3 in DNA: TGTGCCAGCAGCGATAATCCGGGACTAGCTAGCGAGACCCAGTACTTC.

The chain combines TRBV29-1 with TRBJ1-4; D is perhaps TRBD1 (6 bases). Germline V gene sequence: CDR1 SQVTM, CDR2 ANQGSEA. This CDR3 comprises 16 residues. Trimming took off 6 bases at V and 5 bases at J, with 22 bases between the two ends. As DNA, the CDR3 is TGCAGCGTCCAGGCCCGGGGTGGACAGACAAATGAAAAACTGTTTTTT. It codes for CSVQARGGQTNEKLFF.

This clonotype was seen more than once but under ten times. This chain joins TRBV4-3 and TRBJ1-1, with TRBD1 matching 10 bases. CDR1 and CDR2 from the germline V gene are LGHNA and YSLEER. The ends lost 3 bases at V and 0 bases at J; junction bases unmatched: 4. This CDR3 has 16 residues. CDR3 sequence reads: CASSHRQGALNTEAFF. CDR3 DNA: TGCGCCAGCAGCCACCGACAGGGGGCCTTGAACACTGAAGCTTTCTTT.

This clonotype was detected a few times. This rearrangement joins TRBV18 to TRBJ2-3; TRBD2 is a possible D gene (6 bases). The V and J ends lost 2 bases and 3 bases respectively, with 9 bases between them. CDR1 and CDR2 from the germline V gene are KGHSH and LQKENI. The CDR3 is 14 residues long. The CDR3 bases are TGTGCCAGCTCACCAAAAGCGGGTACAGATACGCAGTATTTT. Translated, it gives CASSPKAGTDTQYF.

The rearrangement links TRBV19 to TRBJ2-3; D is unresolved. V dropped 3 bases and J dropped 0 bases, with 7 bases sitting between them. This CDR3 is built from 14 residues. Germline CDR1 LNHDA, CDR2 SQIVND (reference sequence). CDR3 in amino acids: CASSISPSTDTQYF. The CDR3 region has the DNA TGTGCCAGTAGTATCTCGCCGAGCACAGATACGCAGTATTTT.

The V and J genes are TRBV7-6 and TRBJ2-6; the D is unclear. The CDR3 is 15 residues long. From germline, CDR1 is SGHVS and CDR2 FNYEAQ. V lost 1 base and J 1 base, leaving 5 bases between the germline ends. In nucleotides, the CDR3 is TGTGCCAGCAGCTTAGAAGGATCTGGGGCCAACGTCCTGACTTTC. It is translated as CASSLEGSGANVLTF.

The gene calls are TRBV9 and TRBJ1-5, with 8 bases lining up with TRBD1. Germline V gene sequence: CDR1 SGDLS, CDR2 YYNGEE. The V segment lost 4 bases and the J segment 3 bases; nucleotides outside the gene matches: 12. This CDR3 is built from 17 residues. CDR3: CASSPSSGQGVNQPQHF. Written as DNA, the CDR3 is TGTGCCAGCAGCCCCTCTTCCGGACAGGGCGTCAATCAGCCCCAGCATTTT.

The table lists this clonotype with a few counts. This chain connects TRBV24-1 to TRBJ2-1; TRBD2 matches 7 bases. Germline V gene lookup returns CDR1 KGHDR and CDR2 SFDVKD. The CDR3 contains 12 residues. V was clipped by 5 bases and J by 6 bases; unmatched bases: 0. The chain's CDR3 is CATSAGGNEQFF. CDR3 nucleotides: TGTGCCACCAGTGCGGGGGGCAATGAGCAGTTCTTC.

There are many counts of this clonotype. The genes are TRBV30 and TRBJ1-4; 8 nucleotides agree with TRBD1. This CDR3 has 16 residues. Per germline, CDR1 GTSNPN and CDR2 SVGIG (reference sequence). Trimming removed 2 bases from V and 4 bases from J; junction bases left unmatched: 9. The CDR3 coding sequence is TGTGCCTGGAGTCCTCCTCCGGGACAGGATAATGAAAAACTGTTTTTT. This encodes CAWSPPPGQDNEKLFF.

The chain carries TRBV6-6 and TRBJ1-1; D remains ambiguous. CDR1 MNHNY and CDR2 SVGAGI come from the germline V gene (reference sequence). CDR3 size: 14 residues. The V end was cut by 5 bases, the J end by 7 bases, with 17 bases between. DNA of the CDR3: TGTGCCAGCAGTGCAGACGACCGGGCAGGTGAAGCTTTCTTT. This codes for CASSADDRAGEAFF.

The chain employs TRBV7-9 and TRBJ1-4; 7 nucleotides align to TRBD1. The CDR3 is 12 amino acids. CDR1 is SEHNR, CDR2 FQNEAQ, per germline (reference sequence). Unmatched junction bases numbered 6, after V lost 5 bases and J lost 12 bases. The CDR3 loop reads CASSGQQGQLFF. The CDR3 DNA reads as TGTGCCAGCAGCGGACAACAGGGGCAACTGTTTTTT.